The T cell receptor beta chain under discussion was sequenced for a study of T-cell reconstitution after alpha-beta-depleted transplantation in children. Findings and caveats of the study: Some patients owed their high day-60 TCRbeta diversity to surviving recipient T cells and thymic progenitors. Fresh T-cell production supplied most of the T-cell counts and diversity seen one year after transplant. Expanded clones from the graft, numbering several hundred, reportedly supplied alpha-beta T cells about two months after transplant.

The CDR3 extends over 14 amino acids. Germline CDR1 SNHLY, CDR2 FYNNEI. The V end was cut by 6 bases, the J end by 6 bases, with 18 bases between. The count of this clonotype is one. Its antigen is as yet unknown. A library of TCRbeta sequences, prepared with unique molecular identifiers, was generated. TCRdb passed the PCR reads through MiXCR, listing each CDR3 protein once. This table holds 240,000 or so distinct CDR3 sequences, around 7.5% found once. The sequenced sample was PBMCs, mostly from graft donor cells, obtained 180 days after TCRalphabeta/CD19-depleted stem cell transplant. The source of this sequence is a male patient younger than 18 who had a stem cell transplant for acute lymphoblastic leukemia, so the T cells may come from the graft donor. This chain links TRBV2 with TRBJ2-7; D may be TRBD1 or TRBD2 (7 bases each). DNA for the CDR3: TGTGCCAGCAGAGAGACAGGGAGGGTTCGCGAGCAGTACTTC. The encoded protein is CASRETGRVREQYF.